Shown below are 16 T cell receptor beta chains from a single sample sequenced in a study of shared clonotypes between healthy human individuals. Naive-designated CD8 cells lacked CD45RO, were positively enriched for CCR7, and omitted terminally differentiated effector memory CD45RA+ cells. TCRdb's table, derived via immunoSEQ multiplex PCR, lists solely in-frame clones and lacks some. This table holds about 1.9 million clones, roughly 95% found once. Material: naive CD8+ T cells from PBMCs. Receptors were obtained from a man aged 18-30 years in good health. Some clones in this sample may be carry-over from other donors' samples.

This chain links TRBV5-1 with TRBJ2-7; a possible D gene is TRBD2 (5 bases). Per germline, CDR1 SGHRS and CDR2 YFSETQ. With 4 bases removed from V and 7 bases from J, the gap between germline ends came to 9 bases. The CDR3 spans 11 residues. This CDR3 reads CASSTWTEQYF. As DNA, the CDR3 is TGCGCCAGCAGCACCTGGACTGAGCAGTACTTC.

Points on this clone: The identical CDR3 is also encoded by other nucleotide sequences in the sample. The chain has TRBV18 and TRBJ2-5; a weak D match, TRBD1 (5 bases). Trimming stripped 1 base from V and 3 bases from J, with 6 bases between. Germline V lookup: CDR1 KGHSH, CDR2 LQKENI. The length of the CDR3 is 13 residues. CDR3 DNA sequence: TGTGCCAGCTCACCACAGGGGAAAGAGACCCAGTACTTC. Residues: CASSPQGKETQYF.

This clone was detected once. This chain joins TRBV10-1 and TRBJ2-3; 10 nucleotides agree with TRBD2. The trim removed 3 bases at V and 0 bases at J, leaving 3 bases unmatched. The CDR3 extends over 16 amino acids. The germline gives CDR1 WNHNN, CDR2 SYGVQD (reference sequence). The CDR3: CASSELAGKSTDTQYF. For the CDR3, the DNA is TGCGCCAGCAGTGAACTAGCGGGAAAGAGCACAGATACGCAGTATTTT.

The rearrangement links TRBV7-9 to TRBJ2-3; 9 nucleotides match TRBD2. Germline V lookup: CDR1 SEHNR, CDR2 FQNEAQ (reference sequence). J was trimmed by 2 bases and V by 8 bases; bases with no gene match: 14. The CDR3 runs 17 residues. The chain's CDR3 is CASGHPGIAGATDTQYF. CDR3 nucleotides: TGTGCCAGCGGGCACCCGGGGATAGCGGGAGCCACAGATACGCAGTATTTT.

Concerning this clone itself: The sample holds other DNA sequences that translate to the same CDR3. The V call is TRBV27, the J call TRBJ1-1; the D gene is possibly TRBD1 (5 bases). V lost 3 bases and J lost 1, with 9 bases in between. Germline assignment: CDR1 MNHEY and CDR2 SMNVEV (reference sequence). CDR3 size: 14 residues. The CDR3 spells CASSLAGKNTEAFF. The CDR3 coding sequence is TGTGCCAGCAGTTTGGCAGGGAAGAACACTGAAGCTTTCTTT.

This clone showed up just once. The chain has TRBV11-2 and TRBJ2-5; 7 bases line up with TRBD1. There are 15 residues in the CDR3. The V segment lost 4 bases and the J segment 1 base; nucleotides outside the gene matches: 6. The germline V gene encodes CDR1 SGHAT and CDR2 FQNNGV. In DNA form, the CDR3 reads TGTGCCAGCAGCTCCCGGGACAGCCTCCAAGAGACCCAGTACTTC. Its protein is CASSSRDSLQETQYF.

As concerns this clone: Additional DNA sequences in this sample encode the identical CDR3. The V gene is TRBV9, the J gene TRBJ2-7; no reliable D call. The germline V and J ends were trimmed by 0 bases and 4 bases, with 11 bases remaining between them. CDR1 SGDLS and CDR2 YYNGEE come from the germline V gene. The CDR3 has 14 residues. The CDR3 bases are TGTGCCAGCAGCGTAGGGGGTTTCAGTTACGAGCAGTACTTC. As protein: CASSVGGFSYEQYF. Based on the CDR3 plus reference TRBV9 and TRBJ2-7, the full variable domain is DSGVTQTPKHLITATGQRVTLRCSPRSGDLSVYWYQQSLDQGLQFLIQYYNGEERAKGNILERFSAQQFPDLHSELNLSSLELGDSALYFCASSVGGFSYEQYFGPGTRLTVT.

This clone turned up a few times. The chain combines TRBV30 with TRBJ1-1; no reliable D call. Germline loops: CDR1 GTSNPN, CDR2 SVGIG (reference sequence). Trimming left V 4 bases short and J 4 bases short, with 7 bases between. There are 11 residues in the CDR3. The CDR3 DNA reads TGTGCCTGGAATGTTGGCACTGAAGCTTTCTTT. Translation gives CAWNVGTEAFF.

The CDR3 sequence is CASIDGGIPEAFF. The CDR3 coding sequence is TGTGCCAGCATCGACGGGGGGATCCCTGAAGCTTTCTTT. The J gene is TRBJ1-1, the V gene TRBV7-9; D possibly corresponds to TRBD1 (5 bases). V gave up 7 bases and J gave up 6 bases, with 15 bases separating them. The CDR3 runs to 13 residues. CDR1 and CDR2 (germline): SEHNR, FQNEAQ (reference sequence).

The chain combines TRBV6-5 with TRBJ2-7; 7 bases are shared with TRBD1. CDR3 length: 12 residues. Trimming cost V 4 bases and J 5 bases; bases outside gene matches: 2. CDR1 and CDR2 from the germline V gene are MNHEY and SVGAGI. The CDR3 here is CASSWDSHEQYF. The CDR3 nucleotides are TGTGCCAGCAGTTGGGACAGCCACGAGCAGTACTTC.

A word on this clone: This CDR3 is also generated by other DNA sequences in the sample. This chain joins TRBV4-3 and TRBJ2-1, with TRBD1 matching over 9 bases. V lost 1 base, J lost 5 bases, and 3 bases stayed unmatched. The CDR3 loop spans 15 amino acids. Germline assignment: CDR1 LGHNA and CDR2 YSLEER. The CDR3 spells CASSQGTGVNNEQFF. The CDR3, as DNA: TGCGCCAGCAGCCAAGGGACAGGGGTTAACAATGAGCAGTTCTTC.

The chain recombines TRBV28 with TRBJ2-7, with D uncertain. The CDR3 length is 17 residues. The germline V gene encodes CDR1 MDHEN and CDR2 SYDVKM. The ends were cut back, 10 bases at V and 0 bases at J, with 25 bases in the middle. The CDR3 sequence is CATFASILPLSSYEQYF. CDR3 DNA: TGTGCCACCTTCGCGAGTATTTTGCCCCTGAGCTCCTACGAGCAGTACTTC.

This rearrangement joins TRBV7-9 to TRBJ2-1; 10 positions match TRBD2. The CDR3 runs to 18 residues. Per the germline V gene, CDR1 is SEHNR and CDR2 is FQNEAQ (reference sequence). V lost 1 base, J lost 7 bases, and 13 bases stayed unmatched. CDR3 residues: CASSLVPGASGRGNEQFF. The CDR3 DNA is TGTGCCAGCAGCTTAGTACCGGGGGCTAGCGGGAGAGGGAATGAGCAGTTCTTC.

The sample holds many counts of this clone. The chain links TRBV19 to TRBJ2-7, with D possibly TRBD1 on 5 matching bases. In germline, CDR1 is LNHDA, CDR2 SQIVND (reference sequence). The length of the CDR3 is 16 residues. V lost 4 bases and J 3 bases, leaving 19 bases between the germline ends. The CDR3 nucleotides read TGTGCCAGTAGTACCCTAAAGACAGACCTGCACTACGAGCAGTACTTC. Residues: CASSTLKTDLHYEQYF.

V and J are TRBV10-3 and TRBJ2-1; no reliable D call. The CDR3 has 14 residues. The ends were cut back, 4 bases at V and 2 bases at J, with 9 bases in the middle. Germline-derived CDR1 and CDR2 are ENHRY and SYGVKD. The DNA of the CDR3 is TGTGCCATCAGTGGCTGGGGAACCTACAATGAGCAGTTCTTC. It yields the protein CAISGWGTYNEQFF.

The chain couples TRBV10-3 to TRBJ2-1; no clear D. The CDR3 totals 15 residues. V gave up 0 bases and J gave up 9 bases, with 15 bases separating them. Germline V gives CDR1 ENHRY, CDR2 SYGVKD. The CDR3 coding sequence is TGTGCCATCAGTGAGTCGTGGGCAGCCTGGGGTGAGCAGTTCTTC. Translation gives CAISESWAAWGEQFF.